The 18 T cell receptor beta chains in this list originate from one sample, sequenced in a study of tumor and adjacent non-tumor tissue in lung cancer. No cell sorting was done before RNA was extracted from the tissue. Distant lung tissue was collected more than 3 cm away from the tumor edge. A modified ARM-PCR protocol with three rounds of nested PCR amplified TCRbeta. A single record per CDR3 protein comes from TCRdb applying MiXCR to the multiplex PCR reads. The sample consists of about 75,000 distinct CDR3 sequences, around two thirds of them appearing once. Sequences were obtained from distant non-tumor lung tissue. The receptors derive from a woman between 50 and 59 years old with non-small cell lung cancer.

A note on this clonotype: Germline is not matched at one junction end, which may reflect a read error. This chain connects TRBV6-2 or TRBV6-3 to TRBJ2-3; 8 bases are a match to TRBD1. This CDR3 is 14 amino acids long. CDR1 is MNHEY, CDR2 SVGEGT, per germline. The CDR3 DNA follows: TGTGTCAGCAGTGACAGGGGATTCGGAGATACGCAGTATTTT. It is translated as CVSSDRGFGDTQYF.

A word on this clonotype: The junction shows a germline mismatch at one end, possibly a read error. V usage is TRBV6-1 and J usage is TRBJ1-3; D may be TRBD1 (5 bases). The CDR3 runs to 14 residues. Germline CDR1 and CDR2: MNHNS and SASEGT. This CDR3 reads CVSSSGLEVNTIYF. The CDR3 nucleotides are TGTGTCAGCAGTTCAGGGCTGGAGGTAAACACCATATATTTT.

This clonotype turned up a few times. This may be a read error, as it is one base from a much larger clone. The gene calls are TRBV6-2 or TRBV6-3 and TRBJ1-5, with D perhaps matching TRBD1 (5 bases). This CDR3 spans 15 amino acids. Germline V CDR1 and CDR2: MNHEY, SVGEGT. The DNA of the CDR3 is TGTGCCAGCAGTTACTCGTGGGGCAACAATCAGCCCCAGCAATTT. The encoded protein is CASSYSWGNNQPQQF.

The V call is TRBV16, the J call TRBJ2-1, with 13 bases aligning to TRBD2. Germline V gives CDR1 KGHSY, CDR2 FQNENV. The CDR3 covers 14 residues. Losses at the gene ends were 4 bases for V and 14 bases for J; bases not matched to a gene: 8. The CDR3 loop reads CASSPGLAGNSEFF. CDR3 bases: TGTGCCAGCAGCCCGGGACTAGCGGGAAATTCCGAGTTCTTC.

This clonotype occurred a few times. One end of the junction does not line up with germline, which may come from a read error. The V gene is TRBV20-1, the J gene TRBJ1-1; possible D gene TRBD1, 6 bases. The CDR3 covers 14 residues. Germline CDR1 DFQATT, CDR2 SNEGSKA (reference sequence). CDR3 DNA: TGCAGTGCTATAGGACCCCTGGGGGGCACTGAAGTTTTCTTT. Protein sequence: CSAIGPLGGTEVFF.

Details on this clonotype: One base away lies a much larger clone, so this may be a sequencing read error. The V call is TRBV6-2 or TRBV6-3, the J call TRBJ1-5; D is uncertain. The CDR3 contains 14 residues. Germline assignment: CDR1 MNHEY and CDR2 SVGEGT. CDR3 loop: CASSPIVGNQHQHF. The DNA of the CDR3 is TGTGCCAGCAGTCCTATAGTGGGGAATCAGCACCAGCATTTT.

This sequence joins TRBV11-2 and TRBJ1-5; the D is unclear. The germline CDR1 and CDR2 sequences are SGHAT and FQNNGV. Trimming cost V 11 bases and J 4 bases, with 15 bases left between them. This CDR3 is 13 amino acids long. CDR3 DNA: TGTGCCGACAACTTGGGCGGAAATCAGCCCCAGCATTTT. This sequence encodes CADNLGGNQPQHF.

As regards this clonotype: With a much larger clone just one base away, this may be a read error. This is likely a read error, given that the CDR3 carries no conserved phenylalanine or tryptophan at its end. The rearrangement uses TRBV10-3 and TRBJ2-2; D is possibly TRBD2 (6 bases). The CDR3 is made up of 18 amino acids. V was clipped by 8 bases and J by 4 bases, with 26 bases between them. CDR1 and CDR2 from the germline V gene are ENHRY and SYGVKD. The CDR3 nucleotides read TGTGCCATCTCCCCAAGGGAGGCAGGGAGCTGGGGCACCGGGGAGCTGTTTGTT. Translated, it gives CAISPREAGSWGTGELFV.

Turning to this clonotype: This likely comes from a read error, as the CDR3 has no conserved phenylalanine or tryptophan at its end. The DNA is omitted, as the CDR3 cannot be located on it reliably, and the CDR3 follows TCRdb's listing. CDR3 residues: CPSSLAAGYEGYL. The chain joins TRBV11-2 to TRBJ2-7. Per germline, CDR1 SGHAT and CDR2 FQNNGV. The length of the CDR3 is 13 amino acids, counting both ends.

Note on this clonotype: A read error may produce the germline difference seen at one junction end. Here the CDR3 DNA reads TGTGCGAGTAGTATTAGCAGGTGTAACACTGAAGCTTTCTTT. It specifies CASSISRCNTEAFF. The V gene is TRBV19, the J gene TRBJ1-1; the D is unclear. This CDR3 comprises 14 residues. Germline V lookup: CDR1 LNHDA, CDR2 SQIVND (reference sequence).

A remark on this clonotype: One end of the junction fails to match germline, which may point to a read error. The chain joins TRBV5-4 to TRBJ1-6; 7 bases match TRBD1. The CDR3 covers 16 residues. CDR1 and CDR2 from the germline V gene are SGHNT and YYREEE (reference sequence). The CDR3 DNA reads as TGTACCAGCAGCCCGGTACAGGGGAGTAGTAGTTCACCCCTCCACTTT. As protein: CTSSPVQGSSSSPLHF.

As concerns this clonotype: At one boundary the junction diverges from the germline segment, which might be a read error. J is TRBJ2-1 and V is TRBV29-1, with D perhaps matching TRBD2 (5 bases). Germline values: CDR1 SQVTM, CDR2 ANQGSEA. The CDR3 contains 16 residues. CDR3 loop: CSVERGSLASYNEQFF. The CDR3 region has the DNA TGCAGCGTTGAAAGAGGATCGCTAGCATCCTACAATGAGCAGTTTTTC.

Comments on this clonotype: A much larger clone sits a single nucleotide away, making a read error possible. The rearrangement uses TRBV5-5 and TRBJ2-6, with unresolved D. There are 15 residues in the CDR3. Germline V lookup: CDR1 SGHKS, CDR2 YYEKEE (reference sequence). With 5 bases removed from V and 0 bases from J, the gap between germline ends came to 9 bases. The CDR3 DNA is TGTGCCAGCAGTGCACGGTACTCTGGGGCCAACGTCCTGACTTTC. This codes for CASSARYSGANVLTF. Full variable domain (missing parts from reference TRBV5-5 and TRBJ2-6): DAGVTQSPTHLIKTRGQQVTLRCSPISGHKSVSWYQQVLGQGPQFIFQYYEKEERGRGNFPDRFSARQFPNYSSELNVNALLLGDSALYLCASSARYSGANVLTFGAGSRLTVL.

Worth noting for this clonotype: The junction departs from the called germline gene at one end, perhaps through a read error. The chain carries TRBV7-9 and TRBJ1-1, with TRBD1 matching 8 bases. Germline CDR1 SEHNR, CDR2 FQNEAQ (reference sequence). This CDR3 is built from 16 residues. The CDR3 sequence: CVSSSTRTGLNTEAFF. CDR3 nucleotide sequence: TGTGTCAGCAGCTCCACCAGGACAGGGCTGAACACTGAAGCTTTCTTT.

About this clonotype itself: One end of the junction is discordant with germline, which a read error may explain. The chain uses TRBV29-1 and TRBJ1-1, with D unclear. The CDR3 extends over 13 amino acids. CDR1 SQVTM and CDR2 ANQGSEA come from the germline V gene. CDR3 protein: CSVVTGSNIEAFF. The CDR3 DNA follows: TGCAGCGTTGTTACTGGGAGTAACATTGAAGCCTTCTTT.

This clonotype occurred once. Since a much larger clone is just one base distant, this may be a read error. The CDR3 carries no conserved terminal phenylalanine or tryptophan, so it likely arises from a read error. The chain links TRBV20-1 to TRBJ2-7, with TRBD2 identical over 10 bases. The CDR3 runs to 16 residues. Unmatched junction bases numbered 9, after V lost 3 bases and J lost 1 base. Germline CDR1 is DFQATT and CDR2 is SNEGSKA (reference sequence). The CDR3 spells CSASSPGLAFSYEQYY. In DNA form, the CDR3 reads TGCAGTGCTAGCTCCCCGGGACTAGCGTTTTCCTACGAGCAGTACTAC.

This clonotype was seen just once. The CDR3 end shows no conserved phenylalanine or tryptophan, and so a read error is likely. The genes are TRBV20-1 and TRBJ2-7, with D unresolved. V was pared by 4 bases and J by 0 bases, with 16 bases between. Germline V gene sequence: CDR1 DFQATT, CDR2 SNEGSKA (reference sequence). This CDR3 is built from 15 residues. The CDR3 nucleotides are TGCAGTGCTAAAGAGCCTATGTTCCCCTCCTACGAGCAGTACTTA. The encoded protein is CSAKEPMFPSYEQYL.

With regard to this clonotype: An end of the junction differs from the germline gene, which may be a read error. This sequence joins TRBV11-3 and TRBJ2-1; 7 bases fit TRBD2. The length of the CDR3 is 14 residues. Germline V lookup: CDR1 SGHNT, CDR2 YENEEA. The CDR3: CASSLMGGESEQFF. The CDR3 coding sequence is TGTGCCAGCAGCTTAATGGGAGGGGAGAGTGAGCAGTTCTTT.